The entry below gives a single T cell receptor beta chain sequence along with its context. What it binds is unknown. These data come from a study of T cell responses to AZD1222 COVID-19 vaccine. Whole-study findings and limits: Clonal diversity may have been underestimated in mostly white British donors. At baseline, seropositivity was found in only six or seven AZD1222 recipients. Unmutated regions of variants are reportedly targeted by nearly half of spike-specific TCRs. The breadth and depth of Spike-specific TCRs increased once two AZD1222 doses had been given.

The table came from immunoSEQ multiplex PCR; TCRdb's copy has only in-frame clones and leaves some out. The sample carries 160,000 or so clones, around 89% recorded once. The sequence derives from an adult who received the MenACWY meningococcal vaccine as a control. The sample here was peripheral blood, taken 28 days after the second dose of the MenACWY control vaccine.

The CDR3, as DNA: TGTGCCAGCACCCTGGCTAGGGTTACCACAGATACGCAGTATTTT. Translating it yields CASTLARVTTDTQYF. This chain connects TRBV7-9 to TRBJ2-3; D call uncertain. The length of the CDR3 is 15 residues. CDR1 and CDR2 (germline): SEHNR, FQNEAQ (reference sequence). V lost 7 bases to trimming and J lost 2 bases, with 16 bases between them.